The 27 T cell receptor beta chains in this list originate from one sample, sequenced in a study of blood T cells in healthy people across ages. It was with a sample-barcoded 5' primer and a J-beta primer mix that a second PCR of roughly 7 to 12 cycles was run. From the 5' RACE reads, TCRdb called clonotypes with MiXCR, one entry per CDR3 protein. This table has roughly 1.5 million distinct CDR3 sequences, roughly 43% appearing once. Sequencing used blood. The source of these receptors is a young woman in good health.

In regard to this clonotype: This may come from a read error, since a much larger clone is one base off. The chain carries TRBV6-6 and TRBJ1-2; D not resolved. The germline CDR1 and CDR2 sequences are MNHNY and SVGAGI (reference sequence). CDR3 length: 14 residues. Trimming removed 5 bases from V and 6 bases from J, with 16 bases in between. In DNA, the CDR3 is TGTGCCAGCAGTAATACAGCGACGGTGGATGGCTACACCTTC. It is translated as CASSNTATVDGYTF.

This clonotype was seen a handful of times. This chain uses TRBV7-9 with TRBJ1-2; D unclear. Germline CDR1 SEHNR, CDR2 FQNEAQ (reference sequence). With 2 bases removed from V and 4 bases from J, the gap between germline ends came to 11 bases. The CDR3 runs 14 residues. The CDR3 sequence is CASSLRPASYGYTF. CDR3 nucleotide sequence: TGTGCCAGCAGCTTACGTCCAGCCAGCTATGGCTACACCTTC. The full variable domain, in which reference TRBV7-9 and TRBJ1-2 provide the parts outside the CDR3, is DTGVSQNPRHKITKRGQNVTFRCDPISEHNRLYWYRQTLGQGPEFLTYFQNEAQLEKSRLLSDRFSAERPKGSFSTLEIQRTEQGDSAMYLCASSLRPASYGYTFGSGTRLTVV.

This clonotype occurred a few times. V and J are TRBV10-3 and TRBJ2-3, with 10 bases fitting TRBD2. The CDR3 is 16 residues long. V dropped 6 bases and J dropped 2; count of bases not matched to a gene: 8. Looked up from germline, CDR1 is ENHRY and CDR2 is SYGVKD. The CDR3 reads CAISSLAGATTDTQYF. In nucleotides, the CDR3 is TGTGCCATCAGCTCCCTAGCGGGGGCCACCACAGATACGCAGTATTTT.

This clonotype has more than one count but fewer than ten. The genes are TRBV5-1 and TRBJ1-1; the D is unclear. CDR3 size: 15 residues. The V gene lost 1 base and the J gene lost 0 bases, with 10 bases spanning the gap. Germline-derived CDR1 and CDR2 are SGHRS and YFSETQ. CDR3 in amino acids: CASSLLSEMNTEAFF. The CDR3 nucleotides are TGCGCCAGCAGCTTGCTCTCGGAGATGAACACTGAAGCTTTCTTT.

This clonotype showed up many times. The chain joins TRBV28 to TRBJ2-7; the match to TRBD2 covers 7 bases. The CDR3 covers 13 residues. The V segment lost 5 bases and the J segment 3 bases; nucleotides outside the gene matches: 4. Germline assignment: CDR1 MDHEN and CDR2 SYDVKM. The CDR3 loop is CASSRRERYEQYF. The CDR3 DNA is TGTGCCAGCAGTAGGCGGGAGCGCTACGAGCAGTACTTC.

This clonotype was detected only a few times. The V and J genes are TRBV29-1 and TRBJ1-2; D remains unclear. V was clipped by 4 bases and J by 2 bases, with 8 bases between them. The V gene's germline CDR1 is SQVTM and CDR2 ANQGSEA. The CDR3 is 12 amino acids. The CDR3 protein is CSVGPSNYGYTF. CDR3 in DNA: TGCAGCGTTGGGCCCTCGAACTATGGCTACACCTTC.

The V and J genes are TRBV29-1 and TRBJ1-2; D gene ambiguous. The germline gives CDR1 SQVTM, CDR2 ANQGSEA. V was shortened by 4 bases and J by 4 bases, with 13 bases between the two germline ends. This CDR3 spans 13 amino acids. The CDR3 DNA sequence: TGCAGCGTTGGACGCAGACTAAGCTATGGCTACACCTTC. It specifies CSVGRRLSYGYTF.

The chain carries TRBV12-3 or TRBV12-4 and TRBJ2-3, with D uncertain. The V end lost 1 base, the J end lost 8 bases, and 13 bases lay between the germline ends. The CDR3 sequence is 14 residues long. CDR3 region: CASSLEVYGATQYF. CDR3 bases: TGTGCCAGCAGTTTAGAGGTTTACGGAGCTACGCAGTATTTT.

The gene calls are TRBV6-6 and TRBJ2-1; tentative D call: TRBD2 (5 bases). Trimming cost V 5 bases and J 2 bases, with 16 bases left between them. The CDR3 has 16 amino acids. Germline CDR1 reads MNHNY; CDR2 reads SVGAGI (reference sequence). CDR3 residues: CASSRGSLRPYNEQFF. The CDR3 DNA reads as TGTGCCAGCAGTCGCGGGTCTCTTCGTCCCTACAATGAGCAGTTCTTC.

V gene TRBV4-2 combines with J gene TRBJ2-3; D is uncertain. V gave up 1 base and J gave up 2 bases, with 7 bases separating them. CDR1 and CDR2 (germline): LGHNA, YNFKEQ. This CDR3 has 14 residues. The CDR3 region is CASSQAVTTDTQYF. CDR3 sequence (DNA): TGTGCCAGCAGCCAAGCAGTTACCACAGATACGCAGTATTTT.

The rearrangement joins TRBV4-1 to TRBJ2-7, with a possible D match to TRBD2 (5 bases). The germline V and J ends were trimmed by 4 bases and 7 bases, with 20 bases remaining between them. The CDR3 sequence is 15 residues long. The germline gives CDR1 MGHRA, CDR2 YSYEKL. CDR3 sequence (DNA): TGCGCCAGCAGCCTGATCACGGGAATCTACAATGAGCAGTACTTC. Encoded protein: CASSLITGIYNEQYF.

The rearrangement uses TRBV19 and TRBJ1-1; no reliable D call. There are 11 residues in the CDR3. Germline V gene sequence: CDR1 LNHDA, CDR2 SQIVND (reference sequence). V was cut by 6 bases and J by 7 bases, with 9 bases left in between. The CDR3 sequence: CASSTWVEAFF. CDR3 DNA: TGTGCCAGTAGCACATGGGTTGAAGCTTTCTTT.

The rearrangement links TRBV6-2 or TRBV6-3 to TRBJ2-3; tentative D call: TRBD2 (6 bases). The CDR3 consists of 15 residues. The germline CDR1 and CDR2 sequences are MNHEY and SVGEGT. Trimming stripped 2 bases from V and 0 bases from J, with 9 bases between. DNA of the CDR3: TGTGCCAGCAGTTACCGGGGGTCTAGCACAGATACGCAGTATTTT. The encoded protein is CASSYRGSSTDTQYF.

CDR3 sequence (DNA): TGTGCCTGGAGTCCACAGGGGGAAAAACTGTTTTTT. Translated: CAWSPQGEKLFF. J is TRBJ1-4 and V is TRBV30; 7 bases match TRBD1. The length of the CDR3 is 12 residues. CDR1 is GTSNPN, CDR2 SVGIG, per germline (reference sequence). V lost 2 bases to trimming and J lost 8 bases; unmatched junction nucleotides: 2.

This chain links TRBV6-2 or TRBV6-3 with TRBJ1-1; D is possibly TRBD1 (6 bases). This CDR3 contains 15 residues. V dropped 6 bases and J dropped 7 bases, with 21 bases sitting between them. CDR1 and CDR2 from the germline V gene are MNHEY and SVGEGT. The CDR3 is CASSPLAGARVEAFF. The DNA of the CDR3 is TGTGCCAGCAGCCCTTTGGCAGGGGCAAGAGTTGAAGCTTTCTTT.

In its sample, this clonotype was seen a few times. A junction boundary mismatches the germline segment, possibly from a read error. The chain carries TRBV10-3 and TRBJ2-3; 7 bases line up with TRBD2. CDR1 and CDR2 (germline): ENHRY, SYGVKD. The CDR3 runs to 13 residues. The CDR3 region is CAISESGGYTQYF. In DNA, the CDR3 is TGTGCTATCAGTGAGTCGGGAGGTTATACGCAGTATTTT.

V is TRBV29-1 and J is TRBJ2-7; 7 bases are a match to TRBD2. V lost 4 bases and J lost 5; bases outside the gene matches: 11. Germline V gene lookup returns CDR1 SQVTM and CDR2 ANQGSEA. The CDR3 contains 14 residues. The CDR3: CSVVDGEGKHEQYF. CDR3 sequence (DNA): TGCAGCGTTGTTGATGGGGAGGGCAAACACGAGCAGTACTTC.

The J gene is TRBJ1-4, the V gene TRBV4-3; D is ambiguous. CDR3 length equals 14 residues. Germline CDR1 LGHNA, CDR2 YSLEER. Trimming stripped 6 bases from V and 6 bases from J, with 14 bases between. The DNA for the CDR3 is TGCGCCAGCAGACACAGATCCGTTGATGAAAAACTGTTTTTT. The encoded protein is CASRHRSVDEKLFF.

This clonotype was observed a few times. V is TRBV20-1 and J is TRBJ1-5; D possibly corresponds to TRBD1 (5 bases). Germline CDR1 reads DFQATT; CDR2 reads SNEGSKA (reference sequence). The CDR3 has 14 amino acids. Trimming took off 0 bases at V and 5 bases at J, with 11 bases between the two ends. The CDR3 is CSARDRGFDQPQHF. The CDR3 DNA sequence: TGCAGTGCTAGAGATCGGGGGTTTGATCAGCCCCAGCATTTT.

This clonotype occurred once. This sequence joins TRBV29-1 and TRBJ1-1, with 9 bases fitting TRBD1. The CDR3 loop spans 12 amino acids. Germline CDR1 reads SQVTM; CDR2 reads ANQGSEA. V was clipped by 7 bases and J by 0 bases; unmatched bases: 0. The CDR3 DNA reads TGCAGCGGGGACAGGGTGAACACTGAAGCTTTCTTT. Amino acids: CSGDRVNTEAFF. Looking up the rest from reference TRBV29-1 and TRBJ1-1 gives the full variable domain: SAVISQKPSRDICQRGTSLTIQCQVDSQVTMMFWYRQQPGQSLTLIATANQGSEATYESGFVIDKFPISRPNLTFSTLTVSNMSPEDSSIYLCSGDRVNTEAFFGQGTRLTVV.

V usage is TRBV20-1 and J usage is TRBJ2-7, with D possibly matching TRBD2 (5 bases). The CDR3 extends over 12 amino acids. Trimming took 5 bases from V and 7 from J, leaving 15 bases between them. The germline CDR1 and CDR2 sequences are DFQATT and SNEGSKA (reference sequence). The CDR3 loop reads CSAPGKRNEQYF. CDR3 DNA sequence: TGCAGTGCTCCGGGGAAGCGGAATGAGCAGTACTTC.

This clonotype was picked up a small number of times. This chain links TRBV4-3 with TRBJ2-3, with TRBD2 identical over 15 bases. In germline, CDR1 is LGHNA, CDR2 YSLEER. The trim removed 0 bases at V and 0 bases at J, leaving 13 bases unmatched. There are 22 residues in the CDR3. In nucleotides, the CDR3 is TGCGCCAGCAGCCAAGAGATAGGGACTAGCGGGAGGCAACACTCTAGCACAGATACGCAGTATTTT. This encodes CASSQEIGTSGRQHSSTDTQYF.

Points on this clonotype: This could be a read error, since a much larger clone is one nucleotide away. The chain recombines TRBV14 with TRBJ2-1; the D call may be TRBD1 or TRBD2 (5 bases each). Judging by the DNA end, TRBJ2-7 fits better; the J call may be wrong. The CDR3 runs to 16 residues. Germline-derived CDR1 and CDR2 are SGHDN and FVKESK. The CDR3 region has the DNA TGTGCCAGCAGCTGGCGGGTGGGGACCTCCTACAATGAGCAGTACTTC. Translated: CASSWRVGTSYNEQYF.

J is TRBJ1-2 and V is TRBV12-3 or TRBV12-4, with D possibly TRBD1 on 5 matching bases. Deletions cut 6 bases from V and 0 bases from J, with 14 bases between. The CDR3 runs 15 residues. CDR3 DNA sequence: TGTGCCAGCAGCCCCTTGTGGGGCGCTAACTATGGCTACACCTTC. Its protein is CASSPLWGANYGYTF.

This clonotype was seen a handful of times. The gene calls are TRBV6-2 or TRBV6-3 and TRBJ2-5; D gene uncertain. The V and J ends lost 2 bases and 1 base respectively, with 8 bases between them. The CDR3 covers 14 residues. Germline CDR1 and CDR2: MNHEY and SVGEGT. The CDR3 is CASSYLYSQETQYF. The CDR3 nucleotides are TGTGCCAGCAGTTACCTGTACAGCCAAGAGACCCAGTACTTC.

This chain links TRBV20-1 with TRBJ2-3; no clear D gene. The CDR3 runs 10 residues. The V end lost 4 bases, the J end lost 4 bases, and 3 bases lay between the germline ends. The germline V gene has CDR1 DFQATT and CDR2 SNEGSKA (reference sequence). In DNA form, the CDR3 reads TGCAGTGCTAATCCAGATACGCAGTATTTT. This gives the protein CSANPDTQYF.

V and J are TRBV7-8 and TRBJ2-3, with D unresolved. V was cut by 2 bases and J by 5 bases, with 14 bases left in between. This CDR3 contains 15 residues. Germline V gives CDR1 SGHVS, CDR2 FQNEAQ. The CDR3 here is CASSLFATLRDTQYF. CDR3 DNA sequence: TGTGCCAGCAGCTTATTTGCGACCCTGAGAGATACGCAGTATTTT.